This TCR beta chain was found in a study of blood T cell repertoires in COVID-19. Study in general: Sample material is recorded as cDNA or gDNA derived from T cells, B-cell-depleted T cells, or PBMCs.

Per the original methods: Counts of nucleated cells, estimated from reference gene primer amplification, were obtained. Generated by immunoSEQ multiplex PCR, the TCRdb table keeps only in-frame clones and is missing some. That table furnishes V, J and clone size, whereas the DNA furnished D and trimming. Altogether about 230,000 clones are present, roughly 84% being singletons, with the ten largest covering around 2.4%. Germline V CDR1 and CDR2: LNHDA, SQIVND (reference sequence). This CDR3 has 16 residues. V dropped 1 base and J dropped 0 bases, with 10 bases sitting between them. This TCR was recovered from a man aged 40-55 years who had recovered from COVID-19. The gene calls are TRBV19 and TRBJ2-1; weak D call: TRBD1 (5 bases). Sample: peripheral blood. In nucleotides, the CDR3 is TGTGCCAGTAGTATAGGGACACCGACCTCCTACAATGAGCAGTTCTTC. It codes for CASSIGTPTSYNEQFF.